This TCR beta chain stems from a study of T-cell memory formation after mild COVID-19. Across the whole study: Largely donor-specific TCR clusters were found. Study-wide points: Among CD4+ contracting clones, most were CM and EM, and CD8+ ones EMRA.

TCRdb re-called the 5' RACE reads through MiXCR, storing one row per CDR3 protein. The table has about 470,000 distinct CDR3 sequences, 15% to 20% seen once. Remarks on this clonotype: Its antigen is not known.

CDR3 length equals 17 residues. Trimming shortened V by 5 bases and J by 2 bases, and 20 bases separated the two germline ends. The germline gives CDR1 SGHKS, CDR2 YYEKEE (reference sequence). The source of this sequence is an adult woman who had mild COVID-19 (a few samples of this study predate the infection). Cell type and time point are not known. The chain recombines TRBV5-5 with TRBJ2-1; no firm D call. The source material was PBMCs or a T cell subset sorted from them (not recorded which). CDR3 in amino acids: CASRNRPGSGTYNEQFF. Here the CDR3 DNA reads TGTGCCAGCAGAAACCGACCCGGGTCCGGAACCTACAATGAGCAGTTCTTC.